The present entry profiles one T cell receptor beta chain with its context. Its antigen remains unidentified. The data were taken from a study of graft-versus-host responses after intestinal transplantation. TCRdb keeps only in-frame clones here, not all; method: immunoSEQ multiplex PCR. The data hold 90,000 to 120,000 clones, with more than 85% observed a single time. The ends were cut back, 2 bases at V and 8 bases at J, with 17 bases in the middle. The CDR3 length is 15 residues. Germline V CDR1 and CDR2: SGDLS, YYNGEE. The specimen comprised unstimulated CD4+ T cells sorted from spleen or lymph node cells, sampled before intestinal transplant. The sequence was obtained from a human donor who received an intestinal transplant. V is TRBV9 and J is TRBJ2-1, with a weak D call TRBD1 (5 bases). In DNA form, the CDR3 reads TGTGCCAGCAGCGTCGGAGACAGACCTTATGATGAGCAGTTCTTC. Translating it yields CASSVGDRPYDEQFF.